This T cell receptor beta chain was identified during a study of human T cells and chemical hapten exposure. About the research overall: The patient population, which was mostly female, had alopecia areata, totalis or universalis. Per-sample TCR yield variability stemmed mainly from small pooled library volume differences.

A few counts support this clonotype. Its antigen is unknown. Study-level findings and limits: Healthy people's immune response may differ from that of the donors, who had alopecia. Patch test score rose with PT1 expanded TCR count, significant at thresholds 8, 16 and 32, not 4.

Time point noted: patch test 1, 2 weeks after DPC sensitization. Indicated treatment: therapeutic diphenylcyclopropenone sensitization with weekly scalp DPC. TCRdb processed the RACE reads anew with MiXCR; each CDR3 protein has one entry. The data contain about 120,000 distinct CDR3 sequences, roughly 15% of them singletons. The starting material was whole blood, obtained in connection with sensitization to the hapten diphenylcyclopropenone (DPC). The clonotype was recovered from a man aged 18 to 29 with alopecia areata. Some clones in this sample may be carry-over from other donors' samples.

Here the CDR3 reads CASSPRGTGTYEQYF. The CDR3 coding sequence is TGTGCCAGCTCACCGAGGGGAACGGGAACCTACGAGCAGTACTTC. The chain couples TRBV18 to TRBJ2-7; D possibly matches TRBD1 or TRBD2 (5 bases each). Germline V CDR1 and CDR2: KGHSH, LQKENI. The CDR3 runs 15 residues. The V gene lost 3 bases and the J gene lost 2 bases, with 14 bases spanning the gap.